The entry below describes one T cell receptor (beta chain). Sequenced by immunoSEQ multiplex PCR; TCRdb stores in-frame clones only, minus some. The sample lists some 70,000 clones; about 80% were seen once. The entry originates in a study of T cell responses to AZD1222 COVID-19 vaccine. The length of the CDR3 is 15 residues. Germline CDR1 is SGHRS and CDR2 is YFSETQ. V dropped 0 bases and J dropped 8 bases, with 14 bases sitting between them. The rearrangement uses TRBV5-1 and TRBJ1-4, with D perhaps TRBD1 (5 bases). This sequence was found in an adult who received the AZD1222 COVID-19 vaccine. The sample consisted of peripheral blood, taken 28 days after the second AZD1222 dose. The CDR3 sequence: CASSLEGRVREKLFF. The CDR3 DNA reads TGCGCCAGCAGCTTGGAGGGCAGGGTAAGGGAAAAACTGTTTTTT.